This TCR beta chain was retrieved from a study of blood T cells in healthy people across ages. J was trimmed by 5 bases and V by 4 bases; bases with no gene match: 12. This CDR3 contains 17 residues. Germline V gene data show CDR1 as SGDLS and CDR2 as YYNGEE. Through a sample-barcoded 5' primer and a J-beta primer mix, a second PCR was run for roughly 7 to 11 cycles. Each CDR3 protein gets one entry after TCRdb re-called the 5' RACE reads with MiXCR. The data contain about 1.6 million distinct CDR3 sequences, roughly a third of them singletons. This clonotype was seen a handful of times. The sequence was obtained from a woman younger than 45 in good health. Sample: blood. The chain employs TRBV9 and TRBJ1-4; 9 nucleotides line up with TRBD1. The CDR3 protein is CASSLTGGSSGNEKLFF. In nucleotides, the CDR3 is TGTGCCAGCAGCTTAACAGGGGGCTCTTCTGGAAATGAAAAACTGTTTTTT. Looking up the rest from reference TRBV9 and TRBJ1-4 gives the full variable domain: DSGVTQTPKHLITATGQRVTLRCSPRSGDLSVYWYQQSLDQGLQFLIQYYNGEERAKGNILERFSAQQFPDLHSELNLSSLELGDSALYFCASSLTGGSSGNEKLFFGSGTQLSVL.